These 6 T cell receptor beta chains were sequenced from one sample in a study of control samples from healthy donors and cancer patients. The protocol was immunoSEQ multiplex PCR, while the TCRdb copy is restricted to in-frame clones and leaves out a portion. This table has roughly 130,000 clones, approximately 92% appearing once. Material: blood. These receptors all stem from a man aged 18 to 29 in good health.

This chain connects TRBV30 to TRBJ1-6; no clear D. This CDR3 contains 13 residues. The ends were cut back, 2 bases at V and 7 bases at J, with 9 bases in the middle. Germline values: CDR1 GTSNPN, CDR2 SVGIG (reference sequence). CDR3 nucleotide sequence: TGTGCCTGGAGTTCCGGTGAAAATTCACCCCTCCACTTT. Translated, it gives CAWSSGENSPLHF.

The V and J genes are TRBV5-4 and TRBJ2-7; D possibly corresponds to TRBD1 (6 bases). Trimming pared 2 bases from V and 1 base from J, leaving 7 bases between. The CDR3 is 13 residues long. Germline V lookup: CDR1 SGHNT, CDR2 YYREEE (reference sequence). CDR3 loop: CASSLQGSYEQYV. The CDR3 bases are TGTGCCAGCAGCTTACAGGGTTCCTACGAGCAGTACGTC.

The rearrangement links TRBV6-5 to TRBJ2-1, with a weak D call TRBD2 (5 bases). The CDR3 loop spans 12 amino acids. CDR1 and CDR2 (germline): MNHEY, SVGAGI. V was cut by 5 bases and J by 9 bases, with 11 bases left in between. The CDR3 coding sequence is TGTGCCAGCAGTCACACTAGTCGTGAGCAGTTCTTC. This translates into CASSHTSREQFF.

This clone was counted only a few times. This chain joins TRBV25-1 and TRBJ1-4; 10 nucleotides match TRBD1. The germline gives CDR1 MGHDK, CDR2 SYGVNS. With 2 bases clipped from V and 8 bases from J, the junction kept 5 bases outside the gene matches. The CDR3 spans 15 residues. CDR3 amino acids: CASSERGQGQEKLFF. As DNA, the CDR3 is TGTGCCAGCAGTGAAAGGGGACAGGGGCAGGAAAAACTGTTTTTT.

V usage is TRBV27 and J usage is TRBJ2-2, with TRBD2 matching 8 bases. This CDR3 contains 16 residues. V was pared by 5 bases and J by 7 bases, with 12 bases of the junction left unmatched. Germline CDR1 reads MNHEY; CDR2 reads SMNVEV (reference sequence). The CDR3 coding sequence is TGTGCCAGCAGTCCCCAAGAGGGACTAGGAGGCGGGGAGCTGTTTTTT. It codes for CASSPQEGLGGGELFF.

This rearrangement joins TRBV28 to TRBJ1-2, with 9 bases aligning to TRBD1. The germline V gene encodes CDR1 MDHEN and CDR2 SYDVKM. V trimming: 2 bases; J trimming: 1 base; junction bases outside the gene matches: 2. CDR3 size: 15 residues. Here the CDR3 reads CASSLRDRVNYGYTF. The CDR3 DNA reads TGTGCCAGCAGTTTAAGGGACAGGGTTAACTATGGCTACACCTTC.